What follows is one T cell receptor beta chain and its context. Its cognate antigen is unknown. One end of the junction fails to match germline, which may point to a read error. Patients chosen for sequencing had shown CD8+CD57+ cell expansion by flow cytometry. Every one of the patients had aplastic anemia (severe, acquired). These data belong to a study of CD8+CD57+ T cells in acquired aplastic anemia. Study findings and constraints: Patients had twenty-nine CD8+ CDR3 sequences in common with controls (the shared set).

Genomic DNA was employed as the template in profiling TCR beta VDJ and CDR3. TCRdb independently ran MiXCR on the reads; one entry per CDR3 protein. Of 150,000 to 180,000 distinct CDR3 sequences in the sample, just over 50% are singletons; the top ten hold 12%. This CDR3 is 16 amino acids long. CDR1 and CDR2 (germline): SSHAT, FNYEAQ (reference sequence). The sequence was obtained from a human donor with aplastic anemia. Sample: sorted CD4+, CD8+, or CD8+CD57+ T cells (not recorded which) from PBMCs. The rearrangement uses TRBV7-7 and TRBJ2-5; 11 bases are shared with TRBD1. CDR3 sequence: CASSLHRDRGSETQYF. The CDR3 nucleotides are TGTGCTAGCAGCCTCCATCGGGACAGGGGGTCAGAGACCCAGTACTTC.